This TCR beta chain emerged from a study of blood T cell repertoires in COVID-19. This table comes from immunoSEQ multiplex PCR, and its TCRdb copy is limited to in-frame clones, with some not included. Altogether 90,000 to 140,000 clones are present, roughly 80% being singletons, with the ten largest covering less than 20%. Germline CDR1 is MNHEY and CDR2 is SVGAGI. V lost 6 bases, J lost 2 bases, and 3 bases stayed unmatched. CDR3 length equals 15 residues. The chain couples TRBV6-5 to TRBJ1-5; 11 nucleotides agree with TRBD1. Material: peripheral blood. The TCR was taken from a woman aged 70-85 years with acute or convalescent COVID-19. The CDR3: CASRDRGLGNQPQHF. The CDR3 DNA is TGTGCCAGCAGGGACAGGGGGCTAGGCAATCAGCCCCAGCATTTT.